The clone carrying this T cell receptor (beta chain) was seen a few times. Its target is unknown. Sequence data for DNA of cultured CD4+ T cells were generated by the Oncomine TCR Beta short-read assay. DNA came from CD4+ T cells after culture. TCRdb redid the calling of the PCR reads with MiXCR, one entry per CDR3 protein. The sample carries 9,000 to 13,000 distinct CDR3 sequences, about 31% recorded once. Treatment here: 10-day PBMC culture with coronavirus spike peptide pools or control peptides (ViraFEST assay). Cells received half-medium changes with fresh IL-2 medium on days 3 and 7. V dropped 1 base and J dropped 1; count of bases not matched to a gene: 3. The CDR3 has 15 residues. CDR1 is SGHTA, CDR2 FQGNSA, per germline. This specimen comes from a study of vaccination and CD4 T cells after COVID-19. Notes on the study in general: SARS-CoV-2-reactive clonotypes showed a nonsignificant median rise from about 20 to 38.

This clonotype originated in a human donor who had recovered from COVID-19. Sequencing used CD4+ T cells from blood, cultured in vitro, obtained after SARS-CoV-2 vaccination. This chain joins TRBV7-2 and TRBJ2-5; the match to TRBD1 covers 7 bases. CDR3 in amino acids: CASSLGNRGQETQYF. The CDR3 DNA reads as TGTGCCAGCAGCTTAGGTAACAGGGGCCAAGAGACCCAGTACTTC.